This T cell receptor beta chain emerged from a study of blood T cell repertoires in COVID-19. Study details: Sites in the United States, Italy and Spain provided acute and convalescent COVID-19 samples. T cells, B-cell-depleted T cells, or PBMCs provided the cDNA or gDNA that served as material.

The CDR3 is 15 amino acids. Germline V lookup: CDR1 DFQATT, CDR2 SNEGSKA (reference sequence). With 3 bases removed from V and 11 bases from J, the gap between germline ends came to 25 bases. Under the authors' procedure: Amplifying reference gene primers gave estimates of nucleated cell counts. The data were produced by immunoSEQ multiplex PCR, yet TCRdb's version contains in-frame clones alone and is incomplete. The DNA gave D and trimming, while V, J and clone size come from that table. This sample yields approximately 160,000 clones, of which around 87% are seen a single time; less than 0.7% belongs to the top ten.

The chain links TRBV20-1 to TRBJ1-1; maybe TRBD1 (5 bases). The source is a man aged 60 to 75 with COVID-19, enrolled during active disease. The sequenced material came from peripheral blood. The CDR3 bases are TGCAGTGCTAGTGTGGGGCTTTTTGGTCCGGTGGAGGCTTTCTTT. Residues: CSASVGLFGPVEAFF.